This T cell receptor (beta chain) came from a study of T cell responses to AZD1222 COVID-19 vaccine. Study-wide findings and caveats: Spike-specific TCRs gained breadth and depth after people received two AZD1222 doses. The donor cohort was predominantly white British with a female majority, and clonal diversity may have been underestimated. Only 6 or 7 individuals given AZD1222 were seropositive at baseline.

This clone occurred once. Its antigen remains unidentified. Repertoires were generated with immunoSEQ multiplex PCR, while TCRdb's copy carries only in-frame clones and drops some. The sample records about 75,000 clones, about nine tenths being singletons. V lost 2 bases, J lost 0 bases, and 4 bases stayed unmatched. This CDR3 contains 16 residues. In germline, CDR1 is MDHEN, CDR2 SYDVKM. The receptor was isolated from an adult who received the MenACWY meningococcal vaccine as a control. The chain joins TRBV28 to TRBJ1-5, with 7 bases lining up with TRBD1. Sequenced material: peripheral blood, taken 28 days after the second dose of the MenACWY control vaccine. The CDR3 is CASSLPGQNSNQPQHF. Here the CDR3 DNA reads TGTGCCAGCAGTTTACCGGGACAGAATAGCAATCAGCCCCAGCATTTT.